Below, 9 T cell receptor beta chains from the same sample are listed, as sequenced in a study of blood T cells in healthy people across ages (dated by TCRdb to about 2015). The library was obtained by 5' RACE. Sequencing took place on an Illumina HiSeq 2500. A second PCR of 7 to 11 cycles was performed with a sample-barcoded 5' primer and a J-beta primer mix. TCRdb took the public reads, trimmed them with fastp at Q25, ran MiXCR for clone calling and kept in-frame beta chains. Entries are consolidated by CDR3 protein sequence, retaining the most common genes and DNA. Recorded for this sample are about 1,400,000 distinct CDR3 sequences; about 40% of them occurred a single time. The leading ten clones occupy less than 8% of the sample. Sequenced sample: blood. Source of these receptors: a young woman in good health.

As to this clonotype: At one of its ends the junction is not consistent with the germline gene, which may arise from a read error. The chain uses TRBV5-1 and TRBJ2-5; 9 bases match TRBD2. Per germline, CDR1 SGHRS and CDR2 YFSETQ. There are 18 residues in the CDR3. As DNA, the CDR3 is TGCGCCAGCAGCTTGGGTCCCCCAGCGGGGGGCTTCCAAGGGACCCAGTACTTC. Translated, it gives CASSLGPPAGGFQGTQYF.

This clonotype has ten or more counts. CDR3 loop: CASSLFSMTSQVYEQYF. In nucleotides, the CDR3 is TGTGCCAGCAGTCTCTTCTCAATGACTAGTCAGGTCTACGAGCAGTACTTC. The rearrangement uses TRBV12-3 or TRBV12-4 and TRBJ2-7; D may be TRBD2 (6 bases). Trimming shortened V by 5 bases and J by 3 bases, and 23 bases separated the two germline ends. The CDR3 has 17 amino acids.

This sequence joins TRBV12-3 or TRBV12-4 and TRBJ2-3; 8 bases are shared with TRBD2. The CDR3 is made up of 16 amino acids. Trimming removed 6 bases from V and 6 bases from J; junction bases left unmatched: 14. CDR3 DNA: TGTGCCAGCAGCCTAATAGCGGGGCCTCGAGGGGATACGCAGTATTTT. Translated: CASSLIAGPRGDTQYF.

The chain joins TRBV28 to TRBJ2-3, with a tentative D call TRBD2 (7 bases). The CDR3 totals 17 residues. V lost 10 bases to trimming and J lost 2 bases, with 25 bases between them. Germline loops: CDR1 MDHEN, CDR2 SYDVKM. The CDR3 nucleotides read TGTGCCACCTTACCTCCCCTAGTAGGGGGGGACACAGATACGCAGTATTTT. Amino acid sequence: CATLPPLVGGDTDTQYF.

On this clonotype: Germline is not matched at one junction end, which may reflect a read error. The chain joins TRBV9 to TRBJ1-2; D perhaps matches TRBD1 (5 bases). CDR1 is SGDLS and CDR2 is YYNGEE in the germline V gene. The CDR3 is made up of 17 amino acids. Written as DNA, the CDR3 is TGTACCAGCAGCGTATATCAAGGGGCAGGCCCTAACTATGGCTACACCTTC. This gives the protein CTSSVYQGAGPNYGYTF.

CDR3 DNA: TGTGCCAGCCACGACGGCGGGGTCATGAACACTGAAGCTTTCTTT. This sequence encodes CASHDGGVMNTEAFF. This sequence joins TRBV2 and TRBJ1-1; D gene unclear. With 8 bases removed from V and 0 bases from J, the gap between germline ends came to 16 bases. Germline-derived CDR1 and CDR2 are SNHLY and FYNNEI. This CDR3 region has 15 residues.

The chain combines TRBV5-1 with TRBJ2-7; D is perhaps TRBD1 (5 bases). The CDR3 is made up of 17 amino acids. Germline-derived CDR1 and CDR2 are SGHRS and YFSETQ. V lost 0 bases, J lost 3 bases, and 19 bases lay in between. CDR3 amino acids: CASSLAGRASVFYEQYF. CDR3 coding DNA: TGCGCCAGCAGCTTGGCCGGCAGGGCAAGCGTCTTCTACGAGCAGTACTTC. Filled out from reference TRBV5-1 and TRBJ2-7, the complete variable domain reads KAGVTQTPRYLIKTRGQQVTLSCSPISGHRSVSWYQQTPGQGLQFLFEYFSETQRNKGNFPGRFSGRQFSNSRSEMNVSTLELGDSALYLCASSLAGRASVFYEQYFGPGTRLTVT.

V is TRBV3-1 and J is TRBJ2-5; possible D gene TRBD1, 5 bases. The CDR3 extends over 14 amino acids. With 3 bases removed from V and 4 bases from J, the gap between germline ends came to 12 bases. The germline CDR1 and CDR2 sequences are LGHDT and YNNKEL (reference sequence). The CDR3 region has the DNA TGTGCCAGCAGCCATCAGGGCGAAGGAGAGACCCAGTACTTC. Encoded protein: CASSHQGEGETQYF.

This clonotype was seen only a few times. The chain employs TRBV27 and TRBJ2-3; 10 bases map to TRBD2. Trimming at V came to 7 bases and at J to 4 bases, leaving 8 bases not matched to a gene. The CDR3 has 15 residues. CDR1 and CDR2 from the germline V gene are MNHEY and SMNVEV (reference sequence). This CDR3 reads CASKSGLAFPDTQYF. The DNA for the CDR3 is TGTGCCAGCAAATCGGGACTAGCGTTTCCAGATACGCAGTATTTT.